These 5 T cell receptor beta chains were all obtained from the same sample, sequenced in a study of OX40 agonist ivuxolimab in advanced cancers. The library was obtained by the immunoSEQ multiplex PCR assay. As stored in TCRdb, this immuneACCESS dataset retains in-frame rearrangements with V and J assigned. A fraction of the clones does not appear; measured against another copy, unresolved V genes explain less than half of the discrepancy, and the remainder lacks a known reason. Here the sample has some 62,000 clones; 79% occur a single time. Roughly 10% of the sample is in the top ten clones. Sequencing was performed on CD4+ or CD8+ T cells sorted from blood, taken in a trial of the OX40 agonist ivuxolimab. These TCRs come from an adult with an advanced solid tumor such as melanoma, head and neck, liver or kidney cancer.

V and J are TRBV28 and TRBJ1-2; the D is unclear. CDR1 and CDR2 from the germline V gene are MDHEN and SYDVKM. Trimming took off 6 bases at V and 2 bases at J, with 10 bases between the two ends. CDR3 size: 13 residues. The CDR3 DNA reads as TGTGCCAGCAGGGCTGAACGGAACTATGGCTACACCTTC. Its translation is CASRAERNYGYTF.

This clone has more than one count but fewer than ten. V is TRBV7-2 and J is TRBJ2-7, with D unresolved. The ends were cut back, 11 bases at V and 6 bases at J, with 17 bases in the middle. This CDR3 spans 12 amino acids. Germline loops: CDR1 SGHTA, CDR2 FQGNSA. The CDR3 loop is CALYGPSGEQYF. The DNA for the CDR3 is TGTGCCCTGTACGGGCCGTCGGGCGAGCAGTACTTC.

This chain links TRBV12-5 with TRBJ2-2; 7 bases are shared with TRBD1. After removal of 2 bases from V and 7 bases from J, the junction contained 7 bases not matched to a gene. Germline CDR1 and CDR2: LGHNT and FRNRAP. The CDR3 has 15 residues. In nucleotides, the CDR3 is TGTGCTAGTGGTTTGCCGCCGGACAGGATCGGGGAGCTGTTTTTT. As protein: CASGLPPDRIGELFF.

This sequence joins TRBV25-1 and TRBJ1-6; D unclear. In germline, CDR1 is MGHDK, CDR2 SYGVNS. Between the trimmed V and J ends, which lost 8 bases and 5 bases, there was a span of 10 bases. The length of the CDR3 is 13 residues. The CDR3: CASVGPNNSPLHF. In nucleotides, the CDR3 is TGTGCCAGCGTCGGGCCTAATAATTCACCCCTCCACTTT.

The V call is TRBV4-2, the J call TRBJ2-2, with 13 bases aligning to TRBD2. Germline loops: CDR1 LGHNA, CDR2 YNFKEQ. With V trimmed by 1 base and J by 4 bases, 0 bases remained unmatched. The CDR3 runs to 16 residues. CDR3 coding DNA: TGTGCCAGCAGCCAAGGACTAGCGGGAGGCACCGGGGAGCTGTTTTTT. Translating gives CASSQGLAGGTGELFF.